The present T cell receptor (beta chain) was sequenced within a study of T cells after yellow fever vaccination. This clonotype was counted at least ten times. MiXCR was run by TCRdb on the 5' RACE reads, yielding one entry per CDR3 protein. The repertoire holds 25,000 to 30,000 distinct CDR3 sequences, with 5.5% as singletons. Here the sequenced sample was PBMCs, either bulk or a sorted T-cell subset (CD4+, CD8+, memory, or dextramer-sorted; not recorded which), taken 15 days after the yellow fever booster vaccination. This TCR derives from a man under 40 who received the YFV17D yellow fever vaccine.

This CDR3 reads CASSLRGSYYGYTF. CDR3 nucleotide sequence: TGTGCCAGCAGCCTCCGCGGGAGTTACTATGGCTACACCTTC. This chain connects TRBV3-1 to TRBJ1-2; D gene unclear. CDR1 and CDR2 (germline): LGHDT, YNNKEL (reference sequence). The V end lost 4 bases, the J end lost 3 bases, and 12 bases lay between the germline ends. The CDR3 is made up of 14 amino acids.